A single sample gave rise to the 25 T cell receptor beta chains below, sequenced in a study of identifying expanded T cells in peripheral blood. Only in-frame clones appear in the TCRdb table, and some are missing; sequencing was by immunoSEQ multiplex PCR. The sample has about 100,000 clones, roughly 89% seen once. The sequenced material came from blood. The receptors were gathered from a person between 18 and 75 years old in good health.

This clone appeared a few times. This chain links TRBV7-2 with TRBJ2-5, with 10 bases identical to TRBD2. The CDR3 runs 15 residues. Germline trimming cut 5 bases from V and 5 bases from J; bases unmatched to any gene: 8. Germline V gene lookup returns CDR1 SGHTA and CDR2 FQGNSA. CDR3 bases: TGTGCCAGCAGCCCGCAGCGGGGGGGCGGGGAGACCCAGTACTTC. The encoded protein is CASSPQRGGGETQYF. The full variable domain, in which reference TRBV7-2 and TRBJ2-5 provide the parts outside the CDR3, is GAGVSQSPSNKVTEKGKDVELRCDPISGHTALYWYRQSLGQGLEFLIYFQGNSAPDKSGLPSDRFSAERTGGSVSTLTIQRTQQEDSAVYLCASSPQRGGGETQYFGPGTRLLVL.

The chain joins TRBV6-1 to TRBJ2-7; D possibly corresponds to TRBD1 (6 bases). This CDR3 spans 15 amino acids. Germline V gene data show CDR1 as MNHNS and CDR2 as SASEGT. Trimming shortened V by 4 bases and J by 7 bases, and 20 bases separated the two germline ends. The chain's CDR3 is CASSVPPQGFYEQYF. The CDR3 DNA reads as TGTGCCAGCAGTGTTCCCCCACAGGGCTTCTATGAGCAGTACTTC.

This clone was observed a single time. This chain uses TRBV5-4 with TRBJ2-2; D might be TRBD1 (6 bases). CDR3 length: 17 residues. Germline values: CDR1 SGHNT, CDR2 YYREEE (reference sequence). The germline V and J ends were trimmed by 4 bases and 1 base, with 17 bases remaining between them. CDR3 DNA: TGTGCCAGCAGCCGCACAGGGTCCCTACTGAACACCGGGGAGCTGTTTTTT. Protein product: CASSRTGSLLNTGELFF.

This chain joins TRBV4-1 and TRBJ2-5, with 9 nucleotides matching TRBD2. After removal of 0 bases from V and 1 base from J, the junction contained 6 bases not matched to a gene. Germline V gives CDR1 MGHRA, CDR2 YSYEKL. The CDR3 is made up of 17 amino acids. CDR3 nucleotide sequence: TGCGCCAGCAGCCAAGATGGGAGGACTAGCGTCCAAGAGACCCAGTACTTC. Protein: CASSQDGRTSVQETQYF.

This clone has a handful of counts. V usage is TRBV4-2 and J usage is TRBJ2-7; possible D gene TRBD1, 5 bases. The CDR3 length is 15 residues. Germline V gene sequence: CDR1 LGHNA, CDR2 YNFKEQ. Trimming stripped 0 bases from V and 5 bases from J, with 14 bases between. The chain's CDR3 is CASSQDRRGFNEQYF. In DNA form, the CDR3 reads TGTGCCAGCAGCCAAGATAGAAGGGGTTTTAACGAGCAGTACTTC.

The chain uses TRBV2 and TRBJ2-3, with 10 bases identical to TRBD1. The CDR3 is 15 amino acids. Germline CDR1 reads SNHLY; CDR2 reads FYNNEI. With V trimmed by 8 bases and J by 6 bases, 11 bases remained unmatched. CDR3 nucleotide sequence: TGTGCCAGCGCCCTCCGGACAGGGGGACCGGATACGCAGTATTTT. Its translation: CASALRTGGPDTQYF.

This chain uses TRBV6-1 with TRBJ2-1; no reliable D call. Trimming stripped 2 bases from V and 10 bases from J, with 9 bases between. Germline loops: CDR1 MNHNS, CDR2 SASEGT. The CDR3 loop spans 12 amino acids. CDR3: CASSELWTEQFF. CDR3 nucleotides: TGTGCCAGCAGTGAATTGTGGACCGAGCAGTTCTTC.

The chain couples TRBV18 to TRBJ2-5; no firm D call. Trimming left V 5 bases short and J 5 bases short, with 12 bases between. Germline loops: CDR1 KGHSH, CDR2 LQKENI. This CDR3 contains 13 residues. The CDR3 sequence is CASSTQGLETQYF. DNA for the CDR3: TGTGCCAGCTCAACGCAAGGGCTGGAGACCCAGTACTTC.

This clone was recorded a few times. This chain joins TRBV5-1 and TRBJ2-4, with 9 bases identical to TRBD1. Germline CDR1 and CDR2: SGHRS and YFSETQ. The V segment lost 2 bases and the J segment 0 bases; nucleotides outside the gene matches: 12. The CDR3 is 19 amino acids. The DNA for the CDR3 is TGCGCCAGCAGCTTTGTGCTCGGGACAGGGACCTTAGCCAAAAACATTCAGTACTTC. Protein product: CASSFVLGTGTLAKNIQYF.

The J gene is TRBJ2-2, the V gene TRBV28; TRBD2 might be the D (6 bases). The CDR3 runs 15 residues. Trimming took 5 bases from V and 6 from J, leaving 16 bases between them. Germline loops: CDR1 MDHEN, CDR2 SYDVKM. This CDR3 is CASSLTSPVAGELFF. CDR3 nucleotide sequence: TGTGCCAGCAGTCTTACTAGCCCGGTGGCCGGGGAGCTGTTTTTT.

V and J are TRBV18 and TRBJ2-7, with TRBD1 as a possible D gene (5 bases). Looked up from germline, CDR1 is KGHSH and CDR2 is LQKENI. Trimming removed 3 bases from V and 2 bases from J, with 14 bases in between. The CDR3 contains 15 residues. CDR3 sequence (DNA): TGTGCCAGCTCACCCAACCCAGGACATACCTACGAGCAGTACTTC. Translation gives CASSPNPGHTYEQYF.

The gene calls are TRBV19 and TRBJ2-6; D perhaps matches TRBD2 (5 bases). Germline V lookup: CDR1 LNHDA, CDR2 SQIVND (reference sequence). V was trimmed by 1 base and J by 13 bases, leaving 11 bases between them. The CDR3 loop spans 13 amino acids. For the CDR3, the DNA is TGTGCCAGTAGTATAGCGGAGGTCGGGGTCCTGACTTTC. Translation: CASSIAEVGVLTF. Full variable domain (missing parts from reference TRBV19 and TRBJ2-6): DGGITQSPKYLFRKEGQNVTLSCEQNLNHDAMYWYRQDPGQGLRLIYYSQIVNDFQKGDIAEGYSVSREKKESFPLTVTSAQKNPTAFYLCASSIAEVGVLTFGAGSRLTVL.

This clone appeared once. The chain employs TRBV5-8 and TRBJ1-5, with a weak D call TRBD1 (6 bases). The V end was cut by 4 bases, the J end by 3 bases, with 17 bases between. The CDR3 is 16 residues long. Germline assignment: CDR1 SGHTS and CDR2 YDEGEE. In nucleotides, the CDR3 is TGTGCCAGCAGCCCGGGTTTTGGGGGCCTCAATCAGCCCCAGCATTTT. It yields the protein CASSPGFGGLNQPQHF.

V is TRBV18 and J is TRBJ2-3; weak D call: TRBD2 (6 bases). From germline, CDR1 is KGHSH and CDR2 LQKENI. Trimming removed 3 bases at V and 1 base at J, with 11 bases between. The CDR3 spans 15 residues. CDR3 sequence: CASSPRTGGTDTQYF. In nucleotides, the CDR3 is TGTGCCAGCTCACCCCGAACGGGGGGCACAGATACGCAGTATTTT.

The chain is built from TRBV2 and TRBJ1-5; possible D gene TRBD1, 6 bases. The length of the CDR3 is 14 residues. Trimming took off 3 bases at V and 6 bases at J, with 12 bases between the two ends. Germline V gives CDR1 SNHLY, CDR2 FYNNEI. The CDR3 coding sequence is TGTGCCAGCAGTGAGTCGGGGGCAGGTCAGCCCCAGCATTTT. This gives the protein CASSESGAGQPQHF.

The CDR3 coding sequence is TGTGCCATCAGGGGGGGGCAGAGCTCCTACAATGAGCAGTTCTTC. It is translated as CAIRGGQSSYNEQFF. The gene calls are TRBV10-3 and TRBJ2-1, with D perhaps TRBD2 (7 bases). V lost 6 bases to trimming and J lost 0 bases, with 12 bases between them. This CDR3 has 15 amino acids. Germline CDR1 and CDR2: ENHRY and SYGVKD.

The chain employs TRBV6-6 and TRBJ1-2; 9 bases are shared with TRBD1. The CDR3 length is 14 residues. Germline loops: CDR1 MNHNY, CDR2 SVGAGI (reference sequence). Unmatched junction bases numbered 5, after V lost 6 bases and J lost 3 bases. The CDR3 loop is CASRRTGDDYGYTF. Written as DNA, the CDR3 is TGTGCCAGCAGAAGGACAGGGGATGACTATGGCTACACCTTC.

V usage is TRBV11-1 and J usage is TRBJ1-1; TRBD1 aligns across 9 bases. CDR3 length equals 15 residues. CDR1 SGHAT and CDR2 FQDESV come from the germline V gene (reference sequence). V shed 5 bases, J shed 1 base, and the junction held 5 bases outside the gene matches. CDR3 bases: TGTGCCAGCAGCCCAGGGACAGGGACGAACACTGAAGCTTTCTTT. Protein product: CASSPGTGTNTEAFF.

CDR3 DNA: TGTGCTAGTGGTTTCTTCGGAGCAGATACGCAGTATTTT. This encodes CASGFFGADTQYF. The chain links TRBV12-5 to TRBJ2-3; D uncertain. This CDR3 contains 13 residues. CDR1 and CDR2 from the germline V gene are LGHNT and FRNRAP. Trimming took 3 bases from V and 4 from J, leaving 8 bases between them.

The V and J genes are TRBV29-1 and TRBJ2-1, with 10 nucleotides matching TRBD2. CDR3 length: 17 amino acids. J lost 0 bases, V lost 6 bases, and 11 bases had no gene match. Germline V CDR1 and CDR2: SQVTM, ANQGSEA. For the CDR3, the DNA is TGCAGCGTCCTGGGCCTAGCGGGGGCAAGCTCCTACAATGAGCAGTTCTTC. It specifies CSVLGLAGASSYNEQFF.

The genes are TRBV11-2 and TRBJ2-3; D not certain. CDR1 is SGHAT, CDR2 FQNNGV, per germline. V gave up 1 base and J gave up 1 base, with 6 bases separating them. The CDR3 totals 14 residues. CDR3 sequence reads: CASSLVTGTDTQYF. The CDR3 bases are TGTGCCAGCAGCTTAGTAACAGGCACAGATACGCAGTATTTT.

CDR3 in DNA: TGTGCCAGCAGCTCGACACAAGGGCTGGGGACTAATGAAAAACTGTTTTTT. Translating gives CASSSTQGLGTNEKLFF. The rearrangement joins TRBV11-3 to TRBJ1-4, with D unclear. Germline lookup yields CDR1 SGHNT and CDR2 YENEEA. CDR3 length: 17 residues. Trimming removed 4 bases from V and 2 bases from J, with 17 bases in between. Drawing the rest from reference TRBV11-3 and TRBJ1-4, the complete variable domain is EAGVVQSPRYKIIEKKQPVAFWCNPISGHNTLYWYLQNLGQGPELLIRYENEEAVDDSQLPKDRFSAERLKGVDSTLKIQPAELGDSAVYLCASSSTQGLGTNEKLFFGSGTQLSVL.

The genes are TRBV6-6 and TRBJ2-7, with TRBD1 matching 7 bases. Per the germline V gene, CDR1 is MNHNY and CDR2 is SVGAGI (reference sequence). The CDR3 is 13 amino acids. The V and J ends lost 8 bases and 2 bases, in that order; junction bases with no gene match: 6. CDR3 in DNA: TGTGCCAGCTCTCACAGGGGTCCCTACGAGCAGTACTTC. Translating gives CASSHRGPYEQYF.

This chain links TRBV6-6 with TRBJ2-5, with TRBD1 matching over 12 bases. The CDR3 is 15 amino acids. Unmatched junction bases numbered 6, after V lost 6 bases and J lost 4 bases. The V gene's germline CDR1 is MNHNY and CDR2 SVGAGI (reference sequence). CDR3 nucleotide sequence: TGTGCCAGCAGCCGGGGACAGGGGGCGAGAGAGACCCAGTACTTC. Its translation: CASSRGQGARETQYF.

The V and J genes are TRBV9 and TRBJ1-2; perhaps TRBD1 as D (5 bases). The V end lost 4 bases, the J end lost 2 bases, and 18 bases lay between the germline ends. This CDR3 is 16 amino acids long. Germline CDR1 SGDLS, CDR2 YYNGEE. CDR3 region: CASSLSSGLANYGYTF. For the CDR3, the DNA is TGTGCCAGCAGCCTTAGTTCGGGGCTTGCGAACTATGGCTACACCTTC.